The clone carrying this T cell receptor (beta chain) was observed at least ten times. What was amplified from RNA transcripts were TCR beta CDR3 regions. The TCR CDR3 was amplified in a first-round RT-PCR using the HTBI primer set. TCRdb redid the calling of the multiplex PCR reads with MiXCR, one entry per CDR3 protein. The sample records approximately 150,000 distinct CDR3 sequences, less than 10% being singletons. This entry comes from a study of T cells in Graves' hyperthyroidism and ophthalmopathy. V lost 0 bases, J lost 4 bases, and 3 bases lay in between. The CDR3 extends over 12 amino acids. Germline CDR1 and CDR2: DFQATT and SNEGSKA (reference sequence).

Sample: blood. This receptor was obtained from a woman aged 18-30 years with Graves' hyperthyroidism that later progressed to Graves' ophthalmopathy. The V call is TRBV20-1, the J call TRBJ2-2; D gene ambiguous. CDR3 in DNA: TGCAGTGCTAGAGAAGGCACCGGGGAGCTGTTTTTT. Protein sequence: CSAREGTGELFF.